The 5 T cell receptor beta chains below were found in one sample sequenced in a study of blood T cells in healthy people across ages. The authors ran a second PCR of 7 to 11 cycles using a sample-barcoded 5' primer and a J-beta primer mix. One entry per CDR3 protein, called by TCRdb with MiXCR from the 5' RACE reads. The sample comprises 1,800,000 or so distinct CDR3 sequences, roughly two fifths of which are singletons, and 23% rests with the top ten. The sample was blood. The receptor set was obtained from a human donor in good health.

The chain couples TRBV7-2 to TRBJ2-3; TRBD2 agrees at 7 bases. The J segment lost 6 bases and the V segment lost 4 bases, leaving 7 bases of the junction unmatched. Per the germline V gene, CDR1 is SGHTA and CDR2 is FQGNSA. This CDR3 is 14 amino acids long. The CDR3 spells CASSWTSEGDTQYF. CDR3 DNA: TGTGCCAGCAGCTGGACTAGTGAAGGGGATACGCAGTATTTT.

This clonotype showed up just once. One end of the junction is discordant with germline, which a read error may explain. The V call is TRBV12-3 or TRBV12-4, the J call TRBJ2-2, with 12 bases aligning to TRBD2. The CDR3 spans 15 residues. CDR3: CACSLTSGGGGELFF. CDR3 nucleotides: TGTGCCTGCAGCCTGACTAGCGGGGGAGGCGGGGAGCTGTTTTTT.

The chain is built from TRBV28 and TRBJ1-1, with a tentative D call TRBD1 (6 bases). Germline CDR1 and CDR2: MDHEN and SYDVKM. V was clipped by 5 bases and J by 3 bases, with 13 bases between them. CDR3 length equals 14 residues. CDR3 loop: CASSETGTYTEAFF. DNA of the CDR3: TGTGCCAGCAGTGAGACAGGAACCTACACTGAAGCTTTCTTT.

The V and J genes are TRBV20-1 and TRBJ1-2; perhaps TRBD1 as D (5 bases). With 0 bases removed from V and 7 bases from J, the gap between germline ends came to 21 bases. In germline, CDR1 is DFQATT, CDR2 SNEGSKA (reference sequence). The CDR3 extends over 16 amino acids. In DNA form, the CDR3 reads TGCAGTGCTAGAGAGCGTTACCTAGGACTGACAGCTGGCTACACCTTC. This sequence encodes CSARERYLGLTAGYTF.

This sequence joins TRBV20-1 and TRBJ2-7; 12 nucleotides agree with TRBD2. There are 16 residues in the CDR3. Germline lookup yields CDR1 DFQATT and CDR2 SNEGSKA (reference sequence). V was pared by 2 bases and J by 5 bases, with 10 bases of the junction left unmatched. The CDR3 loop reads CSARLGRTSGADEQYF. Written as DNA, the CDR3 is TGCAGTGCTAGACTGGGGCGGACTAGCGGGGCAGACGAGCAGTACTTC.